This T cell receptor (beta chain) was recorded in a study of T cells after yellow fever vaccination. In making TCR cDNA, 5'RACE template switching added a universal primer site and UMIs to it. TCRdb itself ran the 5' RACE reads through MiXCR, one entry per CDR3 protein. The sample has a few hundred thousand distinct CDR3 sequences, roughly 9% seen once. The table lists this clonotype with a few counts. This CDR3 is built from 13 residues. V was pared by 2 bases and J by 7 bases, with 11 bases between. CDR1 MDHEN and CDR2 SYDVKM come from the germline V gene. V usage is TRBV28 and J usage is TRBJ1-2; D ambiguous. The origin of this receptor is a man aged 18-30 years who received the YFV17D yellow fever vaccine. The source was CD4+ T cells sorted from PBMCs, collected 5 days after the yellow fever booster vaccination. The CDR3 DNA follows: TGTGCCAGCAGTTTACACAGCTTGGGTGGCTACACCTTC. Translated: CASSLHSLGGYTF.